This T cell receptor (beta chain) was captured by sequencing in a study of breast tumors, draining lymph nodes, adjacent tissues. Turning to this clonotype: Its antigen is unidentified.

The study's findings and limits: Luminal-like breast cancer showed significantly greater tumor-nontumor repertoire similarity than basal-like breast cancer did. Tumor TCR diversity was below lymph nodes but above nontumor tissue.

MiXCR was run by TCRdb on the multiplex PCR reads, yielding one entry per CDR3 protein. The sample holds around 130,000 distinct CDR3 sequences; about 31% are singletons and the top ten take approximately 2.2%. This CDR3 is built from 15 residues. Germline V gives CDR1 SGHRS, CDR2 YFSETQ. Unmatched junction bases numbered 8, after V lost 3 bases and J lost 4 bases. The lymph nodes were axillary draining lymph nodes from breast cancer patients. Sequencing was carried out using axillary lymph node tissue. This chain links TRBV5-1 with TRBJ1-1; 8 positions agree with TRBD1. The origin of this receptor is a female donor with breast cancer. Some clones in this sample may be carry-over from other donors' samples. Here the CDR3 reads CASSWETGGRTEAFF. CDR3 DNA: TGCGCCAGCAGCTGGGAAACAGGGGGACGCACTGAAGCTTTCTTT. The variable domain in full, completed from reference TRBV5-1 and TRBJ1-1, reads KAGVTQTPRYLIKTRGQQVTLSCSPISGHRSVSWYQQTPGQGLQFLFEYFSETQRNKGNFPGRFSGRQFSNSRSEMNVSTLELGDSALYLCASSWETGGRTEAFFGQGTRLTVV.